This is a list of T cell receptor beta chains from one sample in a study of T cell responses to AZD1222 COVID-19 vaccine. Repertoires were generated with immunoSEQ multiplex PCR, while TCRdb's copy carries only in-frame clones and drops some. The repertoire holds approximately 100,000 clones, more than 75% seen once, with approximately 12% in the top ten. The sequencing here drew on peripheral blood, taken on day 0 of AZD1222 vaccination. These receptors were obtained from an adult in good health. Each CDR3 is given without its conserved first and last residue. D genes are given only for firm matches.

j_call: TRBJ2-7
d_call: TRBD1
v_call: TRBV5-1
cdr3_aa: ASSSGQLSYEQY

j_call: TRBJ1-1
d_call: -
v_call: TRBV10-3
cdr3_aa: AISGRQNTEAF

j_call: TRBJ2-2
d_call: -
v_call: TRBV6-6
cdr3_aa: ASSRTENTGELF

j_call: TRBJ1-1
d_call: -
v_call: TRBV18
cdr3_aa: ASSPPGAGNTEAF

j_call: TRBJ2-5
d_call: -
v_call: TRBV6-1
cdr3_aa: ASSELGLGETQY

j_call: TRBJ2-7
d_call: -
v_call: TRBV10-2
cdr3_aa: ASSNPGTYEQY

j_call: TRBJ2-7
d_call: TRBD1
v_call: TRBV28
cdr3_aa: ASRRDRGFSYEQY

j_call: TRBJ2-5
d_call: TRBD1
v_call: TRBV7-3
cdr3_aa: ASSLTGGREETQY

j_call: TRBJ1-2
d_call: -
v_call: TRBV5-1
cdr3_aa: ASSLSSYEGYGYT

j_call: TRBJ1-6
d_call: -
v_call: TRBV29-1
cdr3_aa: SVRVSAGSPLH

j_call: TRBJ1-3
d_call: TRBD1
v_call: TRBV7-6
cdr3_aa: ASSLGSTGVGNTIY

j_call: TRBJ2-2
d_call: -
v_call: TRBV2
cdr3_aa: ASTPGLSTGELF